This record covers a single T cell receptor beta chain. The germline CDR1 and CDR2 sequences are SGHAT and FQNNGV. The CDR3 spans 15 residues. V gave up 3 bases and J gave up 4 bases, with 13 bases separating them. Replicate PCRs for sorted subsets used 200 ng DNA; this equaled about 30,000 T cell genomes. Clones were read by immunoSEQ multiplex PCR, and TCRdb kept only the in-frame ones, dropping some. In the table there are millions of clones, approximately 94% of which are singletons. This entry is derived from a study of shared clonotypes between healthy human individuals. Positive CCR7 selection of CD45RO-negative cells yielded the naive CD8 cells, and terminally differentiated effector memory CD45RA+ cells were excluded. Every donor, a Caucasian adult, lived in Nashville, Tennessee.

Sequences were obtained from naive CD8+ T cells from PBMCs. This sequence originates from a man aged 18 to 29 in good health. Some clones in this sample may be carry-over from other donors' samples. The V call is TRBV11-2, the J call TRBJ2-1, with D perhaps TRBD1 (5 bases). In DNA, the CDR3 is TGTGCCAGCAGCTTCTGGGGCGGCCAATACAATGAGCAGTTCTTC. Its protein is CASSFWGGQYNEQFF.